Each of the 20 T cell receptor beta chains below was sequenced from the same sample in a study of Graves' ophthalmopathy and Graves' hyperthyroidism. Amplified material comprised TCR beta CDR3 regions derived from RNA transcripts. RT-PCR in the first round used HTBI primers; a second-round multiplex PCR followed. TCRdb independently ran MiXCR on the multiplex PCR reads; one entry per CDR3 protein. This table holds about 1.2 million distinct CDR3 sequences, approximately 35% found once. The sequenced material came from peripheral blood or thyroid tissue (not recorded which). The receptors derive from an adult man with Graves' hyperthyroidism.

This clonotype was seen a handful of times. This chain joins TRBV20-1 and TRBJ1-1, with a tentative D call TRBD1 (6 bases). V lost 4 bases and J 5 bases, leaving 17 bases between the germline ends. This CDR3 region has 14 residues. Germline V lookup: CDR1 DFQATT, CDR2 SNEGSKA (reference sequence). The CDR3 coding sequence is TGCAGTGCTAAACGAAGACAGGTCCGGACTGAAGCTTTCTTT. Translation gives CSAKRRQVRTEAFF.

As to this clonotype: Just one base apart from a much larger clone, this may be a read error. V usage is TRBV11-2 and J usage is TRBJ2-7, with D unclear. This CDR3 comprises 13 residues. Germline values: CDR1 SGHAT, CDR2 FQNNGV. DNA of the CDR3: TGTGTCAGCAGCCGATACAGCTCCTACGAGCAGTACTTC. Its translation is CVSSRYSSYEQYF.

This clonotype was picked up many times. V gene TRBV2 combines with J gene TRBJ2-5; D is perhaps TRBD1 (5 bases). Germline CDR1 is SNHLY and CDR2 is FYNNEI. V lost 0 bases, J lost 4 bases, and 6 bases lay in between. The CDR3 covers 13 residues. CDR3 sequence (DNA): TGTGCCAGCAGTGAAGCGGGGCGAGAGACCCAGTACTTC. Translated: CASSEAGRETQYF. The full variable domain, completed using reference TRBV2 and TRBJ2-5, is EPEVTQTPSHQVTQMGQEVILRCVPISNHLYFYWYRQILGQKVEFLVSFYNNEISEKSEIFDDQFSVERPDGSNFTLKIRSTKLEDSAMYFCASSEAGRETQYFGPGTRLLVL.

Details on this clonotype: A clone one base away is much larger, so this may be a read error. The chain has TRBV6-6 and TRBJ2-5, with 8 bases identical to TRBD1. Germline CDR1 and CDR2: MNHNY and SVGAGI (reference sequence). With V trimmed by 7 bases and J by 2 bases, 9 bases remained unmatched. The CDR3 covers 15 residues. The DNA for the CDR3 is TGTGCCAGCAAAGGACAGGGCCGATGGCAAGAGACCCAGTACTTC. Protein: CASKGQGRWQETQYF.

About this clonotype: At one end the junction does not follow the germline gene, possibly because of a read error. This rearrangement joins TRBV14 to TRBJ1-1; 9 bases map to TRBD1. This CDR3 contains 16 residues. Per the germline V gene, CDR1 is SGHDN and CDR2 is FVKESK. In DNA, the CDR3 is TGTGCCAGCAGCCAAGAGACCGGGACAGGGAACACTGAAGCTTCCTTT. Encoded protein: CASSQETGTGNTEASF.

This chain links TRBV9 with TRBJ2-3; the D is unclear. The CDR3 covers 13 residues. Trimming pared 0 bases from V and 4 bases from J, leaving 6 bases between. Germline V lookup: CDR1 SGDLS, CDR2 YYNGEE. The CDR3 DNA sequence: TGTGCCAGCAGCGTAGACCTGGCAGATACGCAGTATTTT. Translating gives CASSVDLADTQYF.

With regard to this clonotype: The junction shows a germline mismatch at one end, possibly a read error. CDR3 loop: CASSLDREVEKLLF. The CDR3, as DNA: TGTGCCAGCAGCCTTGACAGGGAGGTTGAAAAACTGCTTTTT. This chain links TRBV12-3 or TRBV12-4 with TRBJ1-4; 7 bases line up with TRBD1. The CDR3 is 14 amino acids.

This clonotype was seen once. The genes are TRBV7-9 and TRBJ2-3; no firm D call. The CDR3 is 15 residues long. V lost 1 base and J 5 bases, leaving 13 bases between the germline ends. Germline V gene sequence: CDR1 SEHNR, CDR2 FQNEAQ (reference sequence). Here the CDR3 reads CASSLDPTPGDTQYF. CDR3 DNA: TGTGCCAGCAGCTTAGACCCTACGCCGGGAGATACGCAGTATTTT.

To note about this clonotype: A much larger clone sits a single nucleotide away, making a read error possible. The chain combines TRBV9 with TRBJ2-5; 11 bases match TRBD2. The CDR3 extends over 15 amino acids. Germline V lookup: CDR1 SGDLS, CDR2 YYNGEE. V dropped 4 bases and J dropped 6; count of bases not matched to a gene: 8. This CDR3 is CASSQGASGRKTQYF. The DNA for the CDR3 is TGTGCCAGCAGCCAAGGGGCTAGCGGGAGGAAGACCCAGTACTTC.

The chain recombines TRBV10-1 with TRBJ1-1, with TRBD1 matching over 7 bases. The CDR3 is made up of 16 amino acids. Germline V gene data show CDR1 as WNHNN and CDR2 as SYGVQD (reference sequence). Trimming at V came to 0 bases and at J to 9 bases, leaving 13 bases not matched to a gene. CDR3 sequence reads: CASSESRRTGDGKAFF. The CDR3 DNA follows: TGCGCCAGCAGTGAGTCGAGACGTACAGGGGATGGCAAAGCTTTCTTT.

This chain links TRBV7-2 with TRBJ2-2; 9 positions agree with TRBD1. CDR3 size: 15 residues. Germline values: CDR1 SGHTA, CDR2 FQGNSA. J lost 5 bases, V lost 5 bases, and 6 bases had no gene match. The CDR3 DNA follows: TGTGCCAGCAGCGGCCGGGACAGGGCGACCGGGGAGCTGTTTTTT. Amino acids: CASSGRDRATGELFF.

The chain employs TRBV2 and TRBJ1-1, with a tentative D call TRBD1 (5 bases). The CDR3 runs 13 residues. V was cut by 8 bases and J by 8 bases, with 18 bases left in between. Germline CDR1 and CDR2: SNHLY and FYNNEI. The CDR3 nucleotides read TGTGCCAGCGGGAACTGGGGGAGGGCAGAAGCTTTCTTT. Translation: CASGNWGRAEAFF.

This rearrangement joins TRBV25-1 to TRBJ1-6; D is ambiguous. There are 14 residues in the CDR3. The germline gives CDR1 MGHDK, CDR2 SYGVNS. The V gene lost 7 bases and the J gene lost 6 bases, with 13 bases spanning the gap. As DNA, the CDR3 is TGTGCCAGCACTAACGCCCCCGGTAATTCACCCCTCCACTTT. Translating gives CASTNAPGNSPLHF.

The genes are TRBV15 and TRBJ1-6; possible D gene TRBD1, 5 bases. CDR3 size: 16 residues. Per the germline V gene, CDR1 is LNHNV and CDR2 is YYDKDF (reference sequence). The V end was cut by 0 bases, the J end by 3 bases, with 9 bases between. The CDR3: CATSRDPGNYNSPLHF. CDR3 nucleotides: TGTGCCACCAGCAGAGATCCAGGGAACTATAATTCACCCCTCCACTTT. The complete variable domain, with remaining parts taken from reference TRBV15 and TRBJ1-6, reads DAMVIQNPRYQVTQFGKPVTLSCSQTLNHNVMYWYQQKSSQAPKLLFHYYDKDFNNEADTPDNFQSRRPNTSFCFLDIRSPGLGDTAMYLCATSRDPGNYNSPLHFGNGTRLTVT.

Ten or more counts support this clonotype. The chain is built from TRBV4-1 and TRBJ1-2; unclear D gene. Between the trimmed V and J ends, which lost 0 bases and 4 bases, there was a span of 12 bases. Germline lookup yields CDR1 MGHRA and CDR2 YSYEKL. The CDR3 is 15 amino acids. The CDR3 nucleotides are TGCGCCAGCAGCCAAGATGACCCAGCCCTCTATGGCTACACCTTC. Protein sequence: CASSQDDPALYGYTF.

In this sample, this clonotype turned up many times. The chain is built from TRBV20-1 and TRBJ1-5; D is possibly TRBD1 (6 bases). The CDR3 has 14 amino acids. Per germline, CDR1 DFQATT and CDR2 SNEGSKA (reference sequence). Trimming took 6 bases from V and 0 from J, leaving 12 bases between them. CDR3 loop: CSATGGYSNQPQHF. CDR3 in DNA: TGCAGTGCGACAGGAGGCTATAGCAATCAGCCCCAGCATTTT.

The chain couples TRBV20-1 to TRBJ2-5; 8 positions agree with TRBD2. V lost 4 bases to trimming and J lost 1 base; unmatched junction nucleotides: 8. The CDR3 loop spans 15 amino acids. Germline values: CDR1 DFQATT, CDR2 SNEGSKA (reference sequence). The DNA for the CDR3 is TGCAGTGCTACTCCCGGGACTAGGGTCCAAGAGACCCAGTACTTC. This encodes CSATPGTRVQETQYF.

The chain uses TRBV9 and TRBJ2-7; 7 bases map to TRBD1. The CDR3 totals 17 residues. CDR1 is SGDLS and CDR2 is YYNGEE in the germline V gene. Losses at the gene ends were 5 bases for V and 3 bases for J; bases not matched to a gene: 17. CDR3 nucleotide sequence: TGTGCCAGCAGGCCGACAATTCGGACAGGAGCCCACTACGAGCAGTACTTC. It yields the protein CASRPTIRTGAHYEQYF. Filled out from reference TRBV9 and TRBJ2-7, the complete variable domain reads DSGVTQTPKHLITATGQRVTLRCSPRSGDLSVYWYQQSLDQGLQFLIQYYNGEERAKGNILERFSAQQFPDLHSELNLSSLELGDSALYFCASRPTIRTGAHYEQYFGPGTRLTVT.

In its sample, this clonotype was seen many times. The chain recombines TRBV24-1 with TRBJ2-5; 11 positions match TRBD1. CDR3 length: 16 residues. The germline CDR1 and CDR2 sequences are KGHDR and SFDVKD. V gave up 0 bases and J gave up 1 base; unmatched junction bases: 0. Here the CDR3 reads CATSDLGTGGQETQYF. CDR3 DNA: TGTGCCACCAGTGATTTGGGGACAGGGGGCCAAGAGACCCAGTACTTC.

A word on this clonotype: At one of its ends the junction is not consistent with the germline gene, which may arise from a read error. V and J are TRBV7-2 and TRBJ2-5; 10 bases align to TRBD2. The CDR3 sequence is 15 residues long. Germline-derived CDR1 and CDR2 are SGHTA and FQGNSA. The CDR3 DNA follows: TGCGCCAGCCCTATCCTAGCGGGAGACGACGAGACCCAGTACTTC. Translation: CASPILAGDDETQYF. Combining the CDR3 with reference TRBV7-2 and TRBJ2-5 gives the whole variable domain GAGVSQSPSNKVTEKGKDVELRCDPISGHTALYWYRQSLGQGLEFLIYFQGNSAPDKSGLPSDRFSAERTGGSVSTLTIQRTQQEDSAVYLCASPILAGDDETQYFGPGTRLLVL.